A single sample gave rise to the 22 T cell receptor beta chains below, sequenced in a study of T cell repertoires in cytomegalovirus infection (dated by TCRdb to the late 2010s). The data were produced on an Illumina HiSeq 1500. TCRdb handled the public reads itself, with Q25 trimming in fastp and clone calling in MiXCR, and kept productive beta chains. Duplicate CDR3 protein sequences are folded into a single record with the most common DNA and genes. Here the sample has some 240,000 distinct CDR3 sequences; approximately 15% occur a single time. Jointly, the top ten make up 40% to 55% of the sample. The sequenced sample was CD8+ T cells from PBMCs. The receptors were gathered from a human donor in good health (CMV status not recorded). Some clones in this sample may be carry-over from other donors' samples.

The V call is TRBV20-1, the J call TRBJ2-7; D possibly uses TRBD1 or TRBD2 (5 bases each). This CDR3 has 14 residues. The germline gives CDR1 DFQATT, CDR2 SNEGSKA (reference sequence). V lost 2 bases and J lost 3, with 14 bases in between. DNA for the CDR3: TGCAGTGCTAGACACCGGGACCGTTACTACGAGCAGTACTTC. Amino acid sequence: CSARHRDRYYEQYF.

V gene TRBV10-3 combines with J gene TRBJ2-5; unclear D gene. The CDR3 is 11 residues long. Germline CDR1 is ENHRY and CDR2 is SYGVKD. Trimming shortened V by 0 bases and J by 5 bases, and 1 base separated the two germline ends. CDR3 nucleotides: TGTGCCATCAGTGAGTCTGAGACCCAGTACTTC. Translating it yields CAISESETQYF.

This clonotype was seen ten or more times. The chain couples TRBV27 to TRBJ2-3; weak D call: TRBD1 (5 bases). This CDR3 has 14 residues. The germline V gene has CDR1 MNHEY and CDR2 SMNVEV (reference sequence). The V end lost 2 bases, the J end lost 6 bases, and 12 bases lay between the germline ends. The CDR3 nucleotides are TGTGCCAGCAGTTTACTTGGGGCTGGTGATACGCAGTATTTT. Residues: CASSLLGAGDTQYF.

This clonotype showed up many times. The chain is built from TRBV12-3 or TRBV12-4 and TRBJ2-7, with D uncertain. The CDR3 extends over 15 amino acids. V lost 1 base, J lost 2 bases, and 12 bases lay in between. In DNA, the CDR3 is TGTGCCAGCAGTTTAGGAGGAGACGGTCCCTACGAGCAGTACTTC. Encoded protein: CASSLGGDGPYEQYF.

This clonotype was picked up many times. V usage is TRBV7-6 and J usage is TRBJ2-5; the match to TRBD2 covers 10 bases. CDR1 SGHVS and CDR2 FNYEAQ come from the germline V gene. The J segment lost 0 bases and the V segment lost 4 bases, leaving 8 bases of the junction unmatched. CDR3 length equals 17 residues. DNA for the CDR3: TGTGCCAGCAGCTATTTAGCGGGGGGCCTGAACCAAGAGACCCAGTACTTC. Protein sequence: CASSYLAGGLNQETQYF.

V usage is TRBV4-1 and J usage is TRBJ2-1; D not resolved. V was shortened by 4 bases and J by 8 bases, with 15 bases between the two germline ends. Germline V gene sequence: CDR1 MGHRA, CDR2 YSYEKL. The CDR3 spans 14 residues. CDR3 protein: CASSPGPLLDEQFF. CDR3 bases: TGCGCCAGCAGCCCCGGACCCCTTTTGGATGAGCAGTTCTTC.

This clonotype has just a few counts. The rearrangement uses TRBV10-3 and TRBJ2-7; 8 bases are shared with TRBD1. The CDR3 is made up of 17 amino acids. Trimming at V came to 0 bases and at J to 3 bases, leaving 10 bases not matched to a gene. The germline CDR1 and CDR2 sequences are ENHRY and SYGVKD. The CDR3: CAISESWDRTSGYEQYF. The CDR3 DNA sequence: TGTGCCATCAGTGAGTCTTGGGACAGGACGTCTGGCTACGAGCAGTACTTC.

Many counts were recorded for this clonotype. The rearrangement joins TRBV12-3 or TRBV12-4 to TRBJ1-2, with D perhaps matching TRBD1 (5 bases). Trimming removed 2 bases at V and 10 bases at J, with 14 bases between. The CDR3 is 13 amino acids. CDR3: CASSLNSRGYYTF. In DNA form, the CDR3 reads TGTGCCAGCAGTTTAAATTCGAGGGGATACTACACCTTC.

Only a few counts were recorded for this clonotype. The chain recombines TRBV29-1 with TRBJ2-4; D is undetermined. The CDR3 runs to 13 residues. Germline V gives CDR1 SQVTM, CDR2 ANQGSEA. Trimming pared 5 bases from V and 0 bases from J, leaving 8 bases between. CDR3 coding DNA: TGCAGCGTTAAATCTCTAGCCAAAAACATTCAGTACTTC. Protein sequence: CSVKSLAKNIQYF.

This chain joins TRBV19 and TRBJ2-1, with D tentatively TRBD1 or TRBD2 (5 bases each). Germline lookup yields CDR1 LNHDA and CDR2 SQIVND (reference sequence). This CDR3 has 14 amino acids. The V end was cut by 4 bases, the J end by 5 bases, with 12 bases between. This CDR3 reads CASSTSPGHNEQFF. CDR3 DNA sequence: TGTGCCAGTAGTACCTCACCGGGACACAATGAGCAGTTCTTC.

This clonotype was counted once. A much larger clone is a single base away; this may be a read error. Written as DNA, the CDR3 is TGTGCCAGCCACCCTCTGTATAGGACAGGGCGCGCCGGGGAGCTGTTTTTT. The encoded protein is CASHPLYRTGRAGELFF. V gene TRBV27 combines with J gene TRBJ2-2; 8 bases line up with TRBD1. CDR3 size: 17 residues. V dropped 8 bases and J dropped 6; count of bases not matched to a gene: 17. Germline V gene sequence: CDR1 MNHEY, CDR2 SMNVEV (reference sequence).

On this clonotype itself: This may arise from a read error, as a much more abundant clone is one base away. The genes are TRBV12-3 or TRBV12-4 and TRBJ1-5; D may be TRBD1 (6 bases). The CDR3 spans 16 residues. CDR3 nucleotides: TGTGCCAGCAGCCCCGTAAAAAGGGGGAATAATCAGCCCCATCATTTT. Translation gives CASSPVKRGNNQPHHF.

Ten or more counts support this clonotype. The chain carries TRBV7-2 and TRBJ2-1, with 12 positions matching TRBD1. The CDR3 loop spans 14 amino acids. V was clipped by 4 bases and J by 9 bases; unmatched bases: 4. Per the germline V gene, CDR1 is SGHTA and CDR2 is FQGNSA. CDR3 DNA: TGTGCCAGCAGCTCGTGGGACAGGGGGCCTGAGCAGTTCTTC. Translated: CASSSWDRGPEQFF.

This clonotype showed up just a few times. The chain recombines TRBV2 with TRBJ2-1; the D gene is possibly TRBD1 (6 bases). The CDR3 loop spans 15 amino acids. Looked up from germline, CDR1 is SNHLY and CDR2 is FYNNEI. The V end lost 8 bases, the J end lost 5 bases, and 19 bases lay between the germline ends. In DNA form, the CDR3 reads TGTGCCAGCCCCCCCTTGGGGGCTGTGGACAATGAGCAGTTCTTC. This translates into CASPPLGAVDNEQFF.

The J gene is TRBJ2-3, the V gene TRBV6-5, with unresolved D. The length of the CDR3 is 15 residues. CDR1 MNHEY and CDR2 SVGAGI come from the germline V gene. Trimming shortened V by 6 bases and J by 1 base, and 14 bases separated the two germline ends. CDR3 region: CASSIGTSGTDTQYF. In DNA, the CDR3 is TGTGCCAGCAGCATTGGCACCTCGGGCACAGATACGCAGTATTTT.

This clonotype was seen many times. This chain connects TRBV7-2 to TRBJ2-6; D remains unclear. In germline, CDR1 is SGHTA, CDR2 FQGNSA. This CDR3 comprises 15 residues. Trimming took 0 bases from V and 2 from J, leaving 5 bases between them. Here the CDR3 reads CASSLASPGANVLTF. As DNA, the CDR3 is TGTGCCAGCAGCTTAGCCTCCCCTGGGGCCAACGTCCTGACTTTC.

This clonotype occurred a few times. V is TRBV6-6 and J is TRBJ2-1, with 8 bases identical to TRBD1. The CDR3 spans 15 residues. J gave up 8 bases and V 7 bases, and 13 bases lay outside the gene matches. The V gene's germline CDR1 is MNHNY and CDR2 SVGAGI (reference sequence). Here the CDR3 DNA reads TGTGCCAGCATTAAAACCGGGACAGGTATGGATGAGCAGTTCTTC. Amino acid sequence: CASIKTGTGMDEQFF.

This clonotype has more than one count but fewer than ten. The rearrangement joins TRBV12-3 or TRBV12-4 to TRBJ1-2; no reliable D call. Trimming left V 5 bases short and J 10 bases short, with 11 bases between. The CDR3 has 11 amino acids. CDR3 amino acids: CASSQGAPYTF. CDR3 nucleotides: TGTGCCAGCAGTCAAGGTGCACCCTACACCTTC.

The chain combines TRBV20-1 with TRBJ1-5; D is unresolved. The CDR3 is 13 amino acids. CDR1 is DFQATT and CDR2 is SNEGSKA in the germline V gene (reference sequence). The V gene lost 0 bases and the J gene lost 4 bases, with 7 bases spanning the gap. The CDR3, as DNA: TGCAGTGCTAGAGATCGGGCAAATCAGCCCCAGCATTTT. It encodes CSARDRANQPQHF.

In its sample, this clonotype was seen a few times. This sequence joins TRBV7-9 and TRBJ2-7; D unclear. V lost 4 bases and J lost 4, with 14 bases in between. Germline assignment: CDR1 SEHNR and CDR2 FQNEAQ (reference sequence). CDR3 length: 14 residues. CDR3 in amino acids: CASSSSADRYEQYF. CDR3 bases: TGTGCCAGCAGCTCCTCCGCGGATCGGTACGAGCAGTACTTC.

The chain couples TRBV27 to TRBJ2-2; D is possibly TRBD2 (6 bases). In germline, CDR1 is MNHEY, CDR2 SMNVEV (reference sequence). The CDR3 sequence is 16 residues long. The ends were cut back, 5 bases at V and 4 bases at J, with 17 bases in the middle. This CDR3 is CASSPAGGEFTGELFF. DNA for the CDR3: TGTGCCAGCAGTCCCGCCGGCGGGGAATTCACCGGGGAGCTGTTTTTT.

This chain joins TRBV28 and TRBJ2-7; D tentatively reads TRBD1 or TRBD2 (7 bases each). This CDR3 spans 14 amino acids. The germline V gene encodes CDR1 MDHEN and CDR2 SYDVKM. Trimming stripped 11 bases from V and 4 bases from J, with 21 bases between. CDR3 protein: CAGAPGTAGYEQYF. The CDR3 region has the DNA TGTGCCGGAGCTCCCGGGACAGCGGGGTACGAGCAGTACTTC. Using reference TRBV28 and TRBJ2-7 for the parts outside the CDR3, the full variable domain is DVKVTQSSRYLVKRTGEKVFLECVQDMDHENMFWYRQDPGLGLRLIYFSYDVKMKEKGDIPEGYSVSREKKERFSLILESASTNQTSMYLCAGAPGTAGYEQYFGPGTRLTVT.